The 31 T cell receptor beta chains reported below all come from one sample, sequenced in a study of blood T cell repertoires in COVID-19. The method was immunoSEQ multiplex PCR; TCRdb's version includes in-frame clones alone and lacks a portion of them. The table has roughly 97,000 clones, approximately 80% seen once; the top ten hold around a quarter. Source material: peripheral blood. The receptors stem from a man between 60 and 75 years old with acute or convalescent COVID-19.

V is TRBV11-2 and J is TRBJ2-5; 14 bases are a match to TRBD2. This CDR3 spans 15 amino acids. CDR1 and CDR2 from the germline V gene are SGHAT and FQNNGV. Losses at the gene ends were 9 bases for V and 5 bases for J; bases not matched to a gene: 8. The CDR3 DNA reads TGTGCCAGTTCGGGACTAGCGGGAGTTGGGGAGACCCAGTACTTC. Protein product: CASSGLAGVGETQYF. Supplemented by reference TRBV11-2 and TRBJ2-5, the full variable domain reads EAGVAQSPRYKIIEKRQSVAFWCNPISGHATLYWYQQILGQGPKLLIQFQNNGVVDDSQLPKDRFSAERLKGVDSTLKIQPAKLEDSAVYLCASSGLAGVGETQYFGPGTRLLVL.

V usage is TRBV2 and J usage is TRBJ2-7, with TRBD1 as a possible D gene (6 bases). The CDR3 covers 13 residues. Germline V gene data show CDR1 as SNHLY and CDR2 as FYNNEI. Trimming cost V 6 bases and J 7 bases, with 16 bases left between them. CDR3 amino acids: CASRENRVWEQYV. The CDR3 DNA follows: TGTGCCAGCAGGGAAAACAGGGTCTGGGAGCAGTACGTC.

V usage is TRBV7-6 and J usage is TRBJ2-1, with TRBD2 matching 7 bases. This CDR3 region has 15 residues. Germline V gene data show CDR1 as SGHVS and CDR2 as FNYEAQ. Unmatched junction bases numbered 7, after V lost 5 bases and J lost 3 bases. CDR3 region: CASSPPLAVYNEQFF. CDR3 sequence (DNA): TGTGCCAGCAGCCCCCCGCTAGCGGTCTACAATGAGCAGTTCTTC. The variable domain in full, completed from reference TRBV7-6 and TRBJ2-1, reads GAGVSQSPRYKVTKRGQDVALRCDPISGHVSLYWYRQALGQGPEFLTYFNYEAQQDKSGLPNDRFSAERPEGSISTLTIQRTEQRDSAMYRCASSPPLAVYNEQFFGPGTRLTVL.

The chain combines TRBV27 with TRBJ2-1; 10 bases line up with TRBD2. Germline V gene sequence: CDR1 MNHEY, CDR2 SMNVEV (reference sequence). V lost 6 bases to trimming and J lost 8 bases; unmatched junction nucleotides: 7. The CDR3 totals 14 residues. Written as DNA, the CDR3 is TGTGCCAGCAGATCTAGCGGGAGTCTCTATGAGCAGTTCTTC. As protein: CASRSSGSLYEQFF.

There are a few counts of this clone. The genes are TRBV5-1 and TRBJ2-1; 9 bases fit TRBD2. The CDR3 spans 15 residues. With 0 bases clipped from V and 7 bases from J, the junction kept 5 bases outside the gene matches. Germline-derived CDR1 and CDR2 are SGHRS and YFSETQ. The CDR3 loop is CASSLASGVKNEQFF. CDR3 nucleotide sequence: TGCGCCAGCAGCTTGGCTAGCGGGGTGAAGAATGAGCAGTTCTTC.

V and J are TRBV3-1 (or the pseudogene TRBV3-2) and TRBJ2-7; D is perhaps TRBD2 (5 bases). Germline CDR1 reads LGHDT; CDR2 reads YNNKEL (reference sequence). Trimming left V 3 bases short and J 0 bases short, with 15 bases between. This CDR3 contains 16 residues. As DNA, the CDR3 is TGTGCCAGCAGCCAGCCCCCGGGAAGTAGCTCCTACGAGCAGTACTTC. Its protein product is CASSQPPGSSSYEQYF.

The chain combines TRBV7-6 with TRBJ2-2; possible D gene TRBD2, 5 bases. Germline values: CDR1 SGHVS, CDR2 FNYEAQ. The germline V and J ends were trimmed by 1 base and 7 bases, with 10 bases remaining between them. This CDR3 contains 14 residues. CDR3 sequence: CASSLGGSNGELFF. CDR3 DNA sequence: TGTGCCAGCAGCTTAGGAGGGTCCAACGGGGAGCTGTTTTTT.

The chain joins TRBV5-4 to TRBJ2-5; D is unclear. V shed 2 bases and J shed 2 bases, with 7 bases lying between them. The CDR3 loop spans 13 amino acids. From germline, CDR1 is SGHNT and CDR2 YYREEE (reference sequence). The CDR3 reads CASSFQEQETQYF. Here the CDR3 DNA reads TGTGCCAGCAGCTTCCAGGAACAAGAGACCCAGTACTTC.

This chain links TRBV7-2 with TRBJ1-3, with D perhaps TRBD1 (6 bases). CDR3 size: 15 residues. V was pared by 1 base and J by 2 bases, with 9 bases between. CDR1 and CDR2 (germline): SGHTA, FQGNSA. The CDR3 loop reads CASSLEAGAGNTIYF. CDR3 coding DNA: TGTGCCAGCAGCTTAGAGGCAGGGGCTGGAAACACCATATATTTT.

The sample holds one count of this clone. This sequence joins TRBV7-8 and TRBJ2-5; 7 bases are shared with TRBD2. After removal of 1 base from V and 5 bases from J, the junction contained 4 bases not matched to a gene. Per germline, CDR1 SGHVS and CDR2 FQNEAQ. CDR3 length equals 14 residues. CDR3 loop: CASSLGGSTETQYF. CDR3 nucleotides: TGTGCCAGCAGCTTAGGCGGGAGTACCGAGACCCAGTACTTC.

This clone was recorded only once. The genes are TRBV10-1 and TRBJ2-2; weak D call: TRBD2 (6 bases). Germline assignment: CDR1 WNHNN and CDR2 SYGVQD (reference sequence). The CDR3 is 16 residues long. Trimming removed 3 bases from V and 3 bases from J, with 14 bases in between. The CDR3 loop is CASSDAASEYTGELFF. The CDR3 DNA reads TGCGCCAGCAGTGATGCGGCTAGCGAATACACCGGGGAGCTGTTTTTT.

The rearrangement uses TRBV2 and TRBJ2-1; TRBD1 might be the D (5 bases). V lost 1 base and J lost 5, with 6 bases in between. The CDR3 is 13 amino acids. The germline gives CDR1 SNHLY, CDR2 FYNNEI. CDR3 nucleotide sequence: TGTGCCAGCAGTGAAGTCAGGGACAATGAGCAGTTCTTC. Translated: CASSEVRDNEQFF. Filled out from reference TRBV2 and TRBJ2-1, the complete variable domain reads EPEVTQTPSHQVTQMGQEVILRCVPISNHLYFYWYRQILGQKVEFLVSFYNNEISEKSEIFDDQFSVERPDGSNFTLKIRSTKLEDSAMYFCASSEVRDNEQFFGPGTRLTVL.

V is TRBV19 and J is TRBJ1-4; no definite D call. CDR3 length: 15 residues. The V end was cut by 1 base, the J end by 4 bases, with 10 bases between. Germline V gene sequence: CDR1 LNHDA, CDR2 SQIVND (reference sequence). This CDR3 is CASSIAAGYNEKLFF. In DNA, the CDR3 is TGTGCCAGTAGTATAGCCGCGGGGTATAATGAAAAACTGTTTTTT. Full variable domain (remainder filled in from reference TRBV19 and TRBJ1-4): DGGITQSPKYLFRKEGQNVTLSCEQNLNHDAMYWYRQDPGQGLRLIYYSQIVNDFQKGDIAEGYSVSREKKESFPLTVTSAQKNPTAFYLCASSIAAGYNEKLFFGSGTQLSVL.

The CDR3 region is CASSYSYQRSYEQYF. CDR3 coding DNA: TGTGCCAGCAGTTACTCGTACCAGCGCTCCTACGAGCAGTACTTC. This chain joins TRBV6-5 and TRBJ2-7; D gene unclear. The germline CDR1 and CDR2 sequences are MNHEY and SVGAGI. This CDR3 spans 15 amino acids. Trimming left V 0 bases short and J 0 bases short, with 9 bases between.

The rearrangement uses TRBV5-5 and TRBJ2-7; 9 positions agree with TRBD1. Trimming at V came to 4 bases and at J to 1 base, leaving 12 bases not matched to a gene. The CDR3 is 17 amino acids. Germline lookup yields CDR1 SGHKS and CDR2 YYEKEE (reference sequence). In DNA form, the CDR3 reads TGTGCCAGCAGCCAAAGAATTACAGGGGGCGAATCCTACGAGCAGTACTTC. Amino acids: CASSQRITGGESYEQYF.

The CDR3 region has the DNA TGTGCCAGCAGCTTCAAAGAGACCCAGTACTTC. This gives the protein CASSFKETQYF. V usage is TRBV7-9 and J usage is TRBJ2-5; D remains ambiguous. In germline, CDR1 is SEHNR, CDR2 FQNEAQ (reference sequence). CDR3 length equals 11 residues. Trimming took off 3 bases at V and 3 bases at J, with 2 bases between the two ends.

CDR3 region: CASSVEAPLAGGEQFF. CDR3 in DNA: TGTGCCAGCAGCGTAGAAGCTCCACTAGCGGGGGGTGAGCAGTTCTTC. The J gene is TRBJ2-1, the V gene TRBV9; TRBD2 agrees at 12 bases. Per the germline V gene, CDR1 is SGDLS and CDR2 is YYNGEE. V dropped 0 bases and J dropped 9; count of bases not matched to a gene: 7. This CDR3 has 16 residues.

V is TRBV2 and J is TRBJ1-1; no reliable D call. CDR3 size: 14 residues. From germline, CDR1 is SNHLY and CDR2 FYNNEI. Trimming stripped 6 bases from V and 5 bases from J, with 16 bases between. The CDR3 DNA sequence: TGTGCCAGCAGGGCCTCAGGAACGAGTACTGAAGCTTTCTTT. Protein sequence: CASRASGTSTEAFF.

The chain joins TRBV10-2 to TRBJ2-3; D unresolved. Between the trimmed V and J ends, which lost 7 bases and 2 bases, there was a span of 13 bases. This CDR3 spans 14 amino acids. Germline V gene data show CDR1 as WSHSY and CDR2 as SAAADI. CDR3 sequence reads: CASKQARNTDTQYF. The CDR3 bases are TGCGCCAGCAAGCAGGCTCGAAACACAGATACGCAGTATTTT.

This chain links TRBV7-9 with TRBJ1-4; 8 nucleotides line up with TRBD1. J was trimmed by 0 bases and V by 5 bases; bases with no gene match: 5. Germline lookup yields CDR1 SEHNR and CDR2 FQNEAQ (reference sequence). The CDR3 totals 16 residues. The CDR3 sequence is CASSEGQVATNEKLFF. DNA of the CDR3: TGTGCCAGCAGCGAGGGACAGGTCGCAACTAATGAAAAACTGTTTTTT. Full variable domain (missing parts from reference TRBV7-9 and TRBJ1-4): DTGVSQNPRHKITKRGQNVTFRCDPISEHNRLYWYRQTLGQGPEFLTYFQNEAQLEKSRLLSDRFSAERPKGSFSTLEIQRTEQGDSAMYLCASSEGQVATNEKLFFGSGTQLSVL.

V gene TRBV28 combines with J gene TRBJ2-3; D is unclear. Looked up from germline, CDR1 is MDHEN and CDR2 is SYDVKM. V gave up 6 bases and J gave up 2 bases, with 15 bases separating them. The CDR3 spans 15 residues. In nucleotides, the CDR3 is TGTGCCAGCAGCCCTCCTCGTCCACACACAGATACGCAGTATTTT. Translating gives CASSPPRPHTDTQYF.

The rearrangement joins TRBV5-6 to TRBJ2-2; 10 positions agree with TRBD2. The CDR3 covers 18 residues. Germline trimming cut 6 bases from V and 1 base from J; bases unmatched to any gene: 12. Germline values: CDR1 SGHDT, CDR2 YYEEEE. CDR3 nucleotides: TGTGCCAGCATCACCCGACTAGCGGGTACGGTGAACACCGGGGAGCTGTTTTTT. Translation gives CASITRLAGTVNTGELFF.

CDR3 in amino acids: CASSYSGRGREKLFF. CDR3 nucleotide sequence: TGTGCCAGCAGTTACTCGGGCAGGGGGCGTGAAAAACTGTTTTTT. The V and J genes are TRBV6-5 and TRBJ1-4; 8 bases are a match to TRBD1. CDR1 and CDR2 from the germline V gene are MNHEY and SVGAGI. The CDR3 has 15 residues. J lost 7 bases, V lost 0 bases, and 4 bases had no gene match.

V usage is TRBV12-3 or TRBV12-4 and J usage is TRBJ2-7; D may be TRBD1 (5 bases). Trimming removed 7 bases from V and 3 bases from J, with 13 bases in between. The CDR3 consists of 13 residues. CDR3 DNA: TGTGCCAGCAAGAAAACAGGTATCTACGAGCAGTACTTC. Translating it yields CASKKTGIYEQYF.

Remarks on this clone: This may arise from a read error, as a much more abundant clone is one base away. The chain uses TRBV7-6 and TRBJ2-5; no definite D call. The CDR3 sequence is 11 residues long. Trimming stripped 4 bases from V and 2 bases from J, with 2 bases between. Germline CDR1 is SGHVS and CDR2 is FNYEAQ. This CDR3 is CASSSQETQYF. The CDR3 nucleotides are TGTGCCAGCAGCTCACAAGAGACCCAGTACTTC.

The V gene is TRBV5-4, the J gene TRBJ2-1; 8 bases match TRBD1. CDR1 and CDR2 from the germline V gene are SGHNT and YYREEE (reference sequence). This CDR3 spans 15 amino acids. V trimming: 1 base; J trimming: 7 bases; junction bases outside the gene matches: 7. The CDR3 reads CASSLRDRGGNEQFF. The CDR3 region has the DNA TGTGCCAGCAGCTTGAGAGACAGGGGTGGAAATGAGCAGTTCTTC.

The rearrangement links TRBV7-9 to TRBJ2-1; 7 bases fit TRBD2. J was trimmed by 6 bases and V by 3 bases; bases with no gene match: 5. CDR1 is SEHNR and CDR2 is FQNEAQ in the germline V gene (reference sequence). The CDR3 extends over 14 amino acids. CDR3 bases: TGTGCCAGCAGCTTTTCCGGGACTATCAATGAGCAGTTCTTC. Protein sequence: CASSFSGTINEQFF.

The chain links TRBV6-6 to TRBJ2-2; TRBD2 matches at 11 bases. There are 17 residues in the CDR3. V shed 5 bases, J shed 4 bases, and the junction held 9 bases outside the gene matches. Germline V gene sequence: CDR1 MNHNY, CDR2 SVGAGI (reference sequence). The CDR3 sequence is CASSPSLAGGPTGELFF. The DNA of the CDR3 is TGTGCCAGCAGTCCGTCCCTAGCGGGAGGTCCCACCGGGGAGCTGTTTTTT.

The rearrangement uses TRBV28 and TRBJ1-1; perhaps TRBD1 as D (6 bases). This CDR3 contains 14 residues. Germline V gives CDR1 MDHEN, CDR2 SYDVKM. V was shortened by 5 bases and J by 6 bases, with 16 bases between the two germline ends. CDR3 sequence reads: CASSLTQGWAEAFF. Written as DNA, the CDR3 is TGTGCCAGCAGTCTTACTCAGGGGTGGGCTGAAGCTTTCTTT.

This sequence joins TRBV5-6 and TRBJ2-2; 13 bases align to TRBD2. The germline CDR1 and CDR2 sequences are SGHDT and YYEEEE. This CDR3 has 16 residues. V shed 3 bases and J 6 bases; nucleotides not matched to a gene: 5. CDR3 DNA sequence: TGTGCCAGCAGCTCCCGGGGACTAGCGGGATCCGGGGAGCTGTTTTTT. Its translation is CASSSRGLAGSGELFF.

The chain's CDR3 is CASSRTRGYTEAFF. The CDR3 region has the DNA TGTGCCAGCAGTCGAACTCGGGGATATACTGAAGCTTTCTTT. The chain recombines TRBV28 with TRBJ1-1; D not resolved. This CDR3 contains 14 residues. Germline values: CDR1 MDHEN, CDR2 SYDVKM. Trimming stripped 5 bases from V and 5 bases from J, with 15 bases between.